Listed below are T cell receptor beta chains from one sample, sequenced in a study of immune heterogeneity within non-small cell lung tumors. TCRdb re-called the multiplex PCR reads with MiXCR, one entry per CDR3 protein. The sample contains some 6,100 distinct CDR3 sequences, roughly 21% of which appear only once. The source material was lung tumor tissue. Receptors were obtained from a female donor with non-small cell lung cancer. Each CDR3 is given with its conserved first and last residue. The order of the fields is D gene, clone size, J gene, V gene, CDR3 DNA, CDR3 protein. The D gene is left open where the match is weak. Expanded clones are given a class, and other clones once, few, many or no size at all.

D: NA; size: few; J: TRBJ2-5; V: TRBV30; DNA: TGTGCCCGGAAGGGCGGTGGGGAGACCCAGTACTTC; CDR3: CARKGGGETQYF
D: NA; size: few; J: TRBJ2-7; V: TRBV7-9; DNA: TGTGCCAGCAGCTCCCGGTTGGACAGCAAATACGAGCAGTACTTC; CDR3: CASSSRLDSKYEQYF
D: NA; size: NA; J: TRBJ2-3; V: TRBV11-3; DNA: TGTGCCAGCAGCGGCAGGGGGGGGTCAGATACGCAGTATTTT; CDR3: CASSGRGGSDTQYF
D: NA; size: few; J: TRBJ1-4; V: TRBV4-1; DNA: TGCGCCAGCAGCCAAGATGGGCGTAATGAAAAACTGTTTTTT; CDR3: CASSQDGRNEKLFF
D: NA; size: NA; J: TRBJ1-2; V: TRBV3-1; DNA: TGTGCCAGCAGCCTCGGGGCGAATGGCTACACCTTC; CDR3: CASSLGANGYTF
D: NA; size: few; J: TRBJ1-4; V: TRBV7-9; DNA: TGTGCCAGCAGCTTCGGCAGGGTTAATGAAAAACTGTTTTTT; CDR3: CASSFGRVNEKLFF
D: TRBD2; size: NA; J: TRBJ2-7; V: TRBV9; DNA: TGTGCCAGCAGCTCGGGACTAGCGGGCCACGAGCAGTACTTC; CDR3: CASSSGLAGHEQYF
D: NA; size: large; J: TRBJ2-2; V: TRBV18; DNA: TGTGCCAGCTCACCACCAAGGGGTAACACCGGGGAGCTGTTTTTT; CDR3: CASSPPRGNTGELFF
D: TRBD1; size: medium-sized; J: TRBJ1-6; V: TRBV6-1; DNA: TGTGCCAGCAGTGAAGAGGGAGGGGGCTCATCACCCCTCCACTTT; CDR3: CASSEEGGGSSPLHF
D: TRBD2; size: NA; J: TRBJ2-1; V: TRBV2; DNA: TGTGCCAGCAGTGAAGCGCCTAGCGGCCTCCTCAATGAGCAGTTCTTC; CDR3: CASSEAPSGLLNEQFF
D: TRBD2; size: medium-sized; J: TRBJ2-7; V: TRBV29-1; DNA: TGCAGCGTTAGGGGTATAGCGGGAGTCGGGCGGTCCTACGAGCAGTACTTC; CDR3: CSVRGIAGVGRSYEQYF
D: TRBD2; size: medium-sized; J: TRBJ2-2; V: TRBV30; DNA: TGTGCCTGGACAGCGGGGCCTGTGAACACCGGGGAGCTGTTTTTT; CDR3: CAWTAGPVNTGELFF
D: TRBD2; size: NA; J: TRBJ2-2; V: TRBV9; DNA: TGTGCCAGCAGCGTAGCTGCGGGAGGGGCCGGGGAGCTGTTTTTT; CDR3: CASSVAAGGAGELFF
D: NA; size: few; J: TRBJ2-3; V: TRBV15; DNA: TGTGCCACCAGCAGTGCCAGATGGGATACGCAGTATTTT; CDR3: CATSSARWDTQYF
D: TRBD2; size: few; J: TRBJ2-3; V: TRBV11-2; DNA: TGTGCCAGCAGCTTAGGTGGGGTAGCGGGGTGGGATACGCAGTATTTT; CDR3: CASSLGGVAGWDTQYF
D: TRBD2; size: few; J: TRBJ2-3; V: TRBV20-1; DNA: TGCAGTGTTCCGGGACTAGCGGGAGGGAGGGGCACAGATACGCAGTATTTT; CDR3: CSVPGLAGGRGTDTQYF
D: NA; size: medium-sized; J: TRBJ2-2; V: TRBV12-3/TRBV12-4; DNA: TGTGCCAGCAAGGTGGCGGGGACGAACACCGGGGAGCTGTTTTTT; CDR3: CASKVAGTNTGELFF
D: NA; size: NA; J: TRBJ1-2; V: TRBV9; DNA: TGTGCCAGCAGCGTAGGGACGGATAACTATGGCTACACCTTC; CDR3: CASSVGTDNYGYTF
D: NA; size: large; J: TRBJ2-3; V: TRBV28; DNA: TGTGCCAGCAGTTTACAGGATCCAAGCACAGATACGCAGTATTTT; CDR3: CASSLQDPSTDTQYF
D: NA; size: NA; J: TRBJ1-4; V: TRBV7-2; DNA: TGTGCCAGCAGCCAGATCCGGGACGGGGGGTCTGAAAAACTGTTTTTT; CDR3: CASSQIRDGGSEKLFF
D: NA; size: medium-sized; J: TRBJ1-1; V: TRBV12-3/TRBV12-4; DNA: TGTGCCAGCAGTTTGACGTCAGGGTACACTGAAGCTTTCTTT; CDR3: CASSLTSGYTEAFF
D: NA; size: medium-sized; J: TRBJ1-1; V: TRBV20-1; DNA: TGCAGTGCTAGAGATCCGGCAAGGGATTTGAATGAAGCTTTCTTT; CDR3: CSARDPARDLNEAFF
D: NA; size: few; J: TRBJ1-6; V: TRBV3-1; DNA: TGTGCCAGCAGCCCCGGCCAGGGGTATAATTCACCCCTCCACTTT; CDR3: CASSPGQGYNSPLHF
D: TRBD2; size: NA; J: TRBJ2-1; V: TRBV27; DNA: TGTGTCAGCAGCCCGGCCGGGTGGGAGGGCCATGATGAGCAGTTCTTC; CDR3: CVSSPAGWEGHDEQFF
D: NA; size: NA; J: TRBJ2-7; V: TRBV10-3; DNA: TGTGCCATCAGTGAGGGGGACACCCCCTACGAGCAGTACTTC; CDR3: CAISEGDTPYEQYF
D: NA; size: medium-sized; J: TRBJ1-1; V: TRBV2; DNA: TGTGCCAGCAGCTACAGGAGACCGGATGAAGCTTTCTTT; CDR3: CASSYRRPDEAFF
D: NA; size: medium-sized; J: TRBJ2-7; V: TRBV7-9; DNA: TGTGCCAGCAATCTCCTGGACGCACCCTACGAGCAGTACTTC; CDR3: CASNLLDAPYEQYF
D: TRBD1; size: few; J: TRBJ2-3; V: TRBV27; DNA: TGTGCCAGCAGATTCCGAGGGACAGGGGGCGCAGATACGCAGTATTTT; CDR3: CASRFRGTGGADTQYF